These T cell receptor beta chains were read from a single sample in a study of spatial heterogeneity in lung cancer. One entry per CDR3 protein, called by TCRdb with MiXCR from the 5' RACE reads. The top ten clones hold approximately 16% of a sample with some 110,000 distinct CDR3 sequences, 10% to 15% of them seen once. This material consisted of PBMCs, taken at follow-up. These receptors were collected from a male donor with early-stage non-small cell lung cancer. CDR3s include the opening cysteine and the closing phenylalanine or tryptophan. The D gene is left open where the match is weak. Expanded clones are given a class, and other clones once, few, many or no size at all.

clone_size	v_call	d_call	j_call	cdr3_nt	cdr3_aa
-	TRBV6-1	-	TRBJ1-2	TGTGCCAGCAGTATCGCAGGGCCCTATGGCTACACCTTC	CASSIAGPYGYTF
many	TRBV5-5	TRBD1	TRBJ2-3	TGTGCCAGCAGCGGAGACAGGGGGCGAGATACGCAGTATTTT	CASSGDRGRDTQYF
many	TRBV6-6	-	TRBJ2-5	TGTGCCAGCAGCCCGGGGGCGCGGGAGACCCAGTACTTC	CASSPGARETQYF
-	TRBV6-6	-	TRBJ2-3	TGTGCCAGCAGTTATTATCAGCCCGGGGTGGGGACAGATACGCAGTATTTT	CASSYYQPGVGTDTQYF
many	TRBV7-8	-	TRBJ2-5	TGTGCCAGCATCCACTCTCGGTTACTACAGGGAGAGACCCAGTACTTC	CASIHSRLLQGETQYF
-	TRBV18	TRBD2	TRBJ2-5	TGTGCCAGCTCACCTCCCGGGACTAAGTCGGAGACCCAGTACTTC	CASSPPGTKSETQYF
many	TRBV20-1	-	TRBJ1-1	TGCAGTGCTAGAGAGGGACACGCGAACACTGAAGCTTTCTTT	CSAREGHANTEAFF
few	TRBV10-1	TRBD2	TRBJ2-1	TGCGCCAGCACCAGTAGCGGGGGGGCTATGAATGAGCAGTTCTTC	CASTSSGGAMNEQFF
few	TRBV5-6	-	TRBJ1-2	TGTGCCAGCAGCTCTGACATTAGCCATGGCTACACCTTC	CASSSDISHGYTF
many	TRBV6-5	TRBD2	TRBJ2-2	TGTGCCAGCAGGGATCGACTAGCGGGGGGGCTTCGCACCGGGGAGCTGTTTTTT	CASRDRLAGGLRTGELFF
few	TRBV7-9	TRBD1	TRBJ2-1	TGTGCCAGCAGCTTTCCGGGACAGGGTGGGCATGAGCAGTTCTTC	CASSFPGQGGHEQFF
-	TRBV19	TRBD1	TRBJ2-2	TGTGCCAGTTGCCCGGGCCTTTGGGACAGGGAAAACACCGGGGAGCTGTTTTTT	CASCPGLWDRENTGELFF
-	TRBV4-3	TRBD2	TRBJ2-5	TGCGCCAGCAGCCATGGGACTAGCAGTTCCCAAGAGACCCAGTACTTC	CASSHGTSSSQETQYF
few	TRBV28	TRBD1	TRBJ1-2	TGTGCCAGCAGTTCCGGGACAGGGGTGCTTCACTATGGCTACACCTTC	CASSSGTGVLHYGYTF
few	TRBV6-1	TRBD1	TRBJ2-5	TGTGCCAGCAGCGGACAGGCTCTGGAGACCCAGTACTTC	CASSGQALETQYF
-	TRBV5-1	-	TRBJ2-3	TGCGCCAGCAGCTCCGATACAGGGAGGATCGCAGATACGCAGTATTTT	CASSSDTGRIADTQYF
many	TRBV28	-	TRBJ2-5	TGTGCCAGCAGTTCAGCTAAGGAGTCCAGGGAGACCCAGTACTTC	CASSSAKESRETQYF
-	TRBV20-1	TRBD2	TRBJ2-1	TGCAGTGCTAGACCAATACTAGCGGGATTCGACAATGAGCAGTTCTTC	CSARPILAGFDNEQFF
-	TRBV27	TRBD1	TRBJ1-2	TGTGCCAGCAGTTTAACAAGGGGGACAGGCAACAACTATGGCTACACCTTC	CASSLTRGTGNNYGYTF
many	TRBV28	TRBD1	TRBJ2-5	TGTGCCACGAGAAGGACAGGGGGCGGTGAGACCCAGTACTTC	CATRRTGGGETQYF
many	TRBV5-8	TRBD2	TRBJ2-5	TGTGCCAGCAGCTTGGCCGTGCGGGGGGGCCGGGAGACCCAGTACTTC	CASSLAVRGGRETQYF
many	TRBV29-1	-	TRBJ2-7	TGCAGCGTTATGTCCAGGGGATCGTCCTACGAGCAGTACTTC	CSVMSRGSSYEQYF
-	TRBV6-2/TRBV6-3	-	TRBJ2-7	TGTGCCAGCGGATACAGGTACGAGCAGTACTTC	CASGYRYEQYF
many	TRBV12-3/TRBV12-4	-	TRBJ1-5	TGTGCCAGCAGTTTAGGGGCAGGGGTAAATCAGCCCCAGCATTTT	CASSLGAGVNQPQHF
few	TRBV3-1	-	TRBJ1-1	TGTGCCAGCAGCCAAGCACTTGTGAACACTGAAGCTTTCTTT	CASSQALVNTEAFF
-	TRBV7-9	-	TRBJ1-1	TGTGCCAGCAGCCTTTCATGGGTGGTTGGCACTGAAGCTTTCTTT	CASSLSWVVGTEAFF
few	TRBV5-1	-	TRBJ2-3	TGCGCCAGCAGCTTGGAAGGGGATACTAGCACAGATACGCAGTATTTT	CASSLEGDTSTDTQYF
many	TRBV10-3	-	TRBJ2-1	TGTGCCATCAGTGGAGTGAATGGGGGGCGGAAGAAGCAGGACTACAATGAGCAGTTCTTC	CAISGVNGGRKKQDYNEQFF
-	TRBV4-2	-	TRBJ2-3	TGTGCCAGTAACGTTTCCGATACGCAGTATTTT	CASNVSDTQYF
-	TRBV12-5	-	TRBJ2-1	TGTGCTAGTGCCCCAGAGGGCAGCAACAATGAGCAGTTCTTC	CASAPEGSNNEQFF
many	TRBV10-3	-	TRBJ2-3	TGTGCCATCAACATGGCAGATACGCAGTATTTT	CAINMADTQYF
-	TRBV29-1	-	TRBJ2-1	TGCAGCTCAACAGCCTACAATGAGCAGTTCTTC	CSSTAYNEQFF
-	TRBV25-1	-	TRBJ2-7	TGTGCCAGCAGTCCACAACCCTTAGGTCTCGAGCAGTACTTC	CASSPQPLGLEQYF
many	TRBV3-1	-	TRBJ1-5	TGTGCCAGCAGCCAAGAGCACAGATACAATCAGCCCCAGCATTTT	CASSQEHRYNQPQHF
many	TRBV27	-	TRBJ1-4	TGTGCCAGCAGTTTAACAGGGACTCCTTTTGCAACTAATGAAAAACTGTTTTTT	CASSLTGTPFATNEKLFF